These 11 T cell receptor beta chains share one sample of origin, sequenced in a study of T-cell reconstitution after alpha-beta-depleted transplantation in children. This sample's TCRbeta library carried unique molecular identifier barcodes. Each CDR3 protein is one row after TCRdb ran MiXCR on the PCR reads. The sample lists fewer than 130,000 distinct CDR3 sequences; around a tenth were seen once. This specimen consisted of PBMCs from the stem cell graft donor, obtained from the stem cell graft. These receptors were collected from a human donor who donated a stem cell graft to a child with acute lymphoblastic leukemia.

The chain employs TRBV11-2 and TRBJ1-5; D is unresolved. The CDR3 has 14 amino acids. V lost 5 bases and J lost 5, with 13 bases in between. CDR1 and CDR2 from the germline V gene are SGHAT and FQNNGV. CDR3 sequence reads: CASSPDRSYQPQHF. The CDR3 bases are TGTGCCAGCAGCCCCGACCGTTCATATCAGCCCCAGCATTTT.

A word on this clonotype: Since a much larger clone is just one base distant, this may be a read error. For the CDR3, the DNA is TGTGCCAGCAACGGAGGACAGGGGCCCCACGAGCGGTACTTC. This codes for CASNGGQGPHERYF. V usage is TRBV7-2 and J usage is TRBJ2-7; 9 positions agree with TRBD1. The CDR3 sequence is 14 residues long. From germline, CDR1 is SGHTA and CDR2 FQGNSA.

This clonotype occurred many times. The V call is TRBV10-3, the J call TRBJ2-3; D gene ambiguous. V lost 8 bases, J lost 0 bases, and 9 bases lay in between. CDR3 size: 13 residues. The V gene's germline CDR1 is ENHRY and CDR2 SYGVKD. The CDR3 DNA sequence: TGTGCCATCGCGGCACAAAGCACAGATACGCAGTATTTT. Its protein is CAIAAQSTDTQYF.

In this sample, this clonotype turned up many times. The V and J genes are TRBV5-4 and TRBJ1-2; the match to TRBD1 covers 7 bases. V lost 4 bases, J lost 8 bases, and 8 bases stayed unmatched. The CDR3 covers 13 residues. CDR1 is SGHNT, CDR2 YYREEE, per germline (reference sequence). The CDR3 sequence is CASSPTTGRGYTF. The CDR3 bases are TGTGCCAGCAGCCCTACGACAGGGAGGGGCTACACCTTC. The whole variable domain, filled in from reference TRBV5-4 and TRBJ1-2, reads ETGVTQSPTHLIKTRGQQVTLRCSSQSGHNTVSWYQQALGQGPQFIFQYYREEENGRGNFPPRFSGLQFPNYSSELNVNALELDDSALYLCASSPTTGRGYTFGSGTRLTVV.

This clonotype was observed a few times. The rearrangement uses TRBV5-4 and TRBJ1-1; 9 bases align to TRBD1. CDR3 length: 16 amino acids. Trimming removed 0 bases from V and 1 base from J; junction bases left unmatched: 4. Per the germline V gene, CDR1 is SGHNT and CDR2 is YYREEE (reference sequence). The CDR3 DNA reads as TGTGCCAGCAGCTTGGGGGGACAGGGCTCGAACACTGAAGCTTTCTTT. Its protein is CASSLGGQGSNTEAFF.

This clonotype was found many times. The V call is TRBV25-1, the J call TRBJ1-4; D is ambiguous. CDR3 length: 13 amino acids. Looked up from germline, CDR1 is MGHDK and CDR2 is SYGVNS. The V gene lost 3 bases and the J gene lost 4 bases, with 6 bases spanning the gap. CDR3 residues: CASSDSINEKLFF. The CDR3 region has the DNA TGTGCCAGCAGTGATTCAATTAATGAAAAACTGTTTTTT. The complete variable domain, with remaining parts taken from reference TRBV25-1 and TRBJ1-4, reads EADIYQTPRYLVIGTGKKITLECSQTMGHDKMYWYQQDPGMELHLIHYSYGVNSTEKGDLSSESTVSRIRTEHFPLTLESARPSHTSQYLCASSDSINEKLFFGSGTQLSVL.

Concerning this clonotype itself: The junction does not match germline at one end; this may be a read error. This chain connects TRBV3-1 to TRBJ2-3; D call uncertain. The CDR3 sequence is 15 residues long. CDR1 LGHDT and CDR2 YNNKEL come from the germline V gene (reference sequence). DNA for the CDR3: TGTGCCAGCAGCAAAGACGAATGGTACCCAGATACGCAGTATTTT. It yields the protein CASSKDEWYPDTQYF.

This clonotype was detected ten times or more. The CDR3 protein is CASSLEGGPGNTIYF. The CDR3 region has the DNA TGCGCCAGCAGCTTGGAAGGGGGGCCAGGAAACACCATATATTTT. The chain joins TRBV5-1 to TRBJ1-3, with D possibly matching TRBD1 (6 bases). Germline-derived CDR1 and CDR2 are SGHRS and YFSETQ. Trimming cost V 0 bases and J 4 bases, with 11 bases left between them. This CDR3 contains 15 residues. The full variable domain, with the rest looked up from reference TRBV5-1 and TRBJ1-3, is KAGVTQTPRYLIKTRGQQVTLSCSPISGHRSVSWYQQTPGQGLQFLFEYFSETQRNKGNFPGRFSGRQFSNSRSEMNVSTLELGDSALYLCASSLEGGPGNTIYFGEGSWLTVV.

Points on this clonotype: A read error may explain this, as a much larger clone is one base away. J is TRBJ2-1 and V is TRBV20-1, with D hard to call. This CDR3 is 16 amino acids long. Germline lookup yields CDR1 DFQATT and CDR2 SNEGSKA (reference sequence). CDR3 in DNA: TGCTGTGCTCCGTCACCTCAACGAGCCAGGCACAATGAGCAGTTCTTC. Translating gives CCAPSPQRARHNEQFF.

This clonotype was recorded at least ten times. J is TRBJ2-5 and V is TRBV5-8, with 11 bases aligning to TRBD1. Germline assignment: CDR1 SGHTS and CDR2 YDEGEE. This CDR3 region has 15 residues. Unmatched junction bases numbered 7, after V lost 4 bases and J lost 5 bases. CDR3 protein: CASSQGTGGDETQYF. CDR3 in DNA: TGTGCCAGCAGCCAGGGGACAGGGGGGGACGAGACCCAGTACTTC.

This clonotype was observed at least ten times. The V call is TRBV6-5, the J call TRBJ1-5, with D possibly being TRBD1 (5 bases). The CDR3 has 14 residues. The germline gives CDR1 MNHEY, CDR2 SVGAGI. The V and J ends lost 6 bases and 4 bases respectively, with 13 bases between them. CDR3 loop: CASSQNRPNQPQHF. The CDR3 nucleotides are TGTGCCAGCAGCCAAAACAGGCCAAATCAGCCCCAGCATTTT.